Listed here are 27 T cell receptor beta chains from one sample, sequenced in a study of blood T cell repertoires in COVID-19. Assay used: immunoSEQ multiplex PCR; TCRdb lists only in-frame clones, some missing. The sample includes about 150,000 clones, roughly 83% of them seen just once. Material: peripheral blood. The receptors here all came from a man between 18 and 29 years old with active or convalescent COVID-19.

The chain recombines TRBV19 with TRBJ1-6; no firm D call. V shed 8 bases and J shed 13 bases, with 18 bases lying between them. The V gene's germline CDR1 is LNHDA and CDR2 SQIVND (reference sequence). The CDR3 is 13 residues long. The CDR3: CASSQRPGSPLHF. DNA for the CDR3: TGTGCCAGTTCTCAACGGCCGGGATCCCCCCTCCACTTT.

The chain has TRBV5-6 and TRBJ1-6, with TRBD1 identical over 10 bases. J lost 6 bases, V lost 2 bases, and 8 bases had no gene match. Per germline, CDR1 SGHDT and CDR2 YYEEEE. The CDR3 contains 17 residues. CDR3 amino acids: CASSLQGQGRSNSPLHF. CDR3 nucleotides: TGTGCCAGCAGCTTACAGGGACAGGGGAGGTCTAATTCACCCCTCCACTTT.

This clone was seen only a few times. The chain recombines TRBV4-1 with TRBJ2-2; TRBD1 agrees at 7 bases. The CDR3 is 14 amino acids. The V segment lost 4 bases and the J segment 4 bases; nucleotides outside the gene matches: 3. CDR1 and CDR2 (germline): MGHRA, YSYEKL. The DNA for the CDR3 is TGCGCCAGCAGCCGAGACAGGGCCACCGGGGAGCTGTTTTTT. Translated: CASSRDRATGELFF.

The J gene is TRBJ2-1, the V gene TRBV5-6; 10 bases are shared with TRBD1. Germline CDR1 reads SGHDT; CDR2 reads YYEEEE. Unmatched junction bases numbered 13, after V lost 5 bases and J lost 8 bases. The CDR3 is 16 amino acids. CDR3 protein: CASRPGPGQGSDEQFF. CDR3 nucleotides: TGTGCCAGCAGGCCAGGGCCGGGACAGGGGTCGGATGAGCAGTTCTTC.

This clone has just a few counts. The V gene is TRBV7-2, the J gene TRBJ1-1, with D possibly matching TRBD1 (5 bases). V lost 5 bases and J 1 base, leaving 11 bases between the germline ends. Germline lookup yields CDR1 SGHTA and CDR2 FQGNSA. The CDR3 sequence is 14 residues long. The CDR3 is CASSPGHSNTEAFF. The CDR3 DNA follows: TGTGCCAGCAGCCCAGGACACTCGAACACTGAAGCTTTCTTT.

V is TRBV11-2 and J is TRBJ1-6; TRBD1 agrees at 10 bases. CDR3 length: 17 amino acids. V gave up 2 bases and J gave up 7 bases; unmatched junction bases: 8. Germline values: CDR1 SGHAT, CDR2 FQNNGV. CDR3 in DNA: TGTGCCAGCAGCTTACTGCCGGGACAGGGGAGGAATTCACCCCTCCACTTT. Translation gives CASSLLPGQGRNSPLHF.

V usage is TRBV9 and J usage is TRBJ2-3; the D gene is possibly TRBD1 (6 bases). The length of the CDR3 is 16 residues. V lost 4 bases and J lost 1, with 16 bases in between. In germline, CDR1 is SGDLS, CDR2 YYNGEE. Here the CDR3 reads CASSRNRERGTDTQYF. The CDR3 nucleotides read TGTGCCAGCAGCCGAAACAGGGAGCGAGGCACAGATACGCAGTATTTT.

The chain has TRBV3-1 (or the pseudogene TRBV3-2) and TRBJ1-5; D is ambiguous. The CDR3 is 15 amino acids. Germline V gene data show CDR1 as LGHDT and CDR2 as YNNKEL (reference sequence). Trimming pared 1 base from V and 4 bases from J, leaving 11 bases between. CDR3 sequence (DNA): TGTGCCAGCAGCCAAGGTGGCTTACCTAATCAGCCCCAGCATTTT. Translating it yields CASSQGGLPNQPQHF.

The chain is built from TRBV28 and TRBJ2-7; 9 positions agree with TRBD1. Germline trimming cut 8 bases from V and 0 bases from J; bases unmatched to any gene: 5. CDR1 MDHEN and CDR2 SYDVKM come from the germline V gene. The CDR3 runs 14 residues. The CDR3 reads CASRGQGFSYEQYF. DNA for the CDR3: TGTGCCAGCCGGGGACAGGGATTCTCCTACGAGCAGTACTTC.

The rearrangement links TRBV19 to TRBJ1-4; 12 bases match TRBD1. Germline values: CDR1 LNHDA, CDR2 SQIVND (reference sequence). This CDR3 is 15 amino acids long. Unmatched junction bases numbered 4, after V lost 4 bases and J lost 7 bases. The CDR3 nucleotides read TGTGCCAGTAGTAGGGACAGGGGGCGGCCTGAAAAACTGTTTTTT. Translated, it gives CASSRDRGRPEKLFF.

The DNA of the CDR3 is TGTGCCAGCAGCGCCCGAGGAACCTCTAACGAGCAGTACTTC. This gives the protein CASSARGTSNEQYF. The rearrangement links TRBV7-6 to TRBJ2-7; D not resolved. Germline V lookup: CDR1 SGHVS, CDR2 FNYEAQ. The length of the CDR3 is 14 residues. V lost 5 bases and J lost 5, with 16 bases in between.

V is TRBV2 and J is TRBJ1-4; no reliable D call. There are 12 residues in the CDR3. V was pared by 4 bases and J by 12 bases, with 12 bases between. Germline CDR1 is SNHLY and CDR2 is FYNNEI. Written as DNA, the CDR3 is TGTGCCAGCAGTGTGCGAACCCCGGAACTGTTTTTT. Its translation: CASSVRTPELFF.

The V gene is TRBV10-1, the J gene TRBJ2-1, with 14 bases that match TRBD2. CDR1 WNHNN and CDR2 SYGVQD come from the germline V gene (reference sequence). Trimming cost V 4 bases and J 0 bases; bases outside gene matches: 11. The CDR3 sequence is 20 residues long. As DNA, the CDR3 is TGCGCCAGCAGTGCCCCGACTAGCGGGGGGGATGATAGCTCCTACAATGAGCAGTTCTTC. Protein: CASSAPTSGGDDSSYNEQFF.

Only a few counts were recorded for this clone. The V and J genes are TRBV6-1 and TRBJ1-5; 10 bases match TRBD1. The germline V gene encodes CDR1 MNHNS and CDR2 SASEGT. The CDR3 loop spans 14 amino acids. After removal of 3 bases from V and 6 bases from J, the junction contained 2 bases not matched to a gene. CDR3 sequence: CASSEDRGSQPQHF. DNA for the CDR3: TGTGCCAGCAGTGAGGACAGGGGGAGTCAGCCCCAGCATTTT.

This chain uses TRBV7-3 with TRBJ2-1, with 12 bases matching TRBD1. Per germline, CDR1 SGHTA and CDR2 FQGTGA. The CDR3 is 17 amino acids. Trimming took 4 bases from V and 12 from J; bases not matched to a gene: 16. As DNA, the CDR3 is TGTGCCAGCAGCTCTTTCCCCCGGGGACAGGGGGCCTTTGGGCAGTTCTTC. Its translation is CASSSFPRGQGAFGQFF.

This chain connects TRBV7-2 to TRBJ1-1; D is undetermined. CDR3 length: 15 amino acids. V was clipped by 4 bases and J by 3 bases, with 15 bases between them. Germline V gene lookup returns CDR1 SGHTA and CDR2 FQGNSA. CDR3 nucleotide sequence: TGTGCCAGCAGCTACGGACGGAGGAGGGACACTGAAGCTTTCTTT. As protein: CASSYGRRRDTEAFF.

Regarding this clone: The junction differs from germline at one of its ends, possibly a read error. V and J are TRBV18 and TRBJ2-4; perhaps TRBD2 as D (6 bases). Germline V gene lookup returns CDR1 KGHSH and CDR2 LQKENI. The CDR3 covers 12 residues. The CDR3 loop is CASSPPDYMQYF. As DNA, the CDR3 is TGTGCCAGCTCACCACCGGACTACATGCAGTACTTC.

The CDR3 loop is CASSLTGGKETQYF. The CDR3 bases are TGTGCCAGCAGCCTTACAGGGGGGAAAGAGACCCAGTACTTC. The chain joins TRBV3-1 (or the pseudogene TRBV3-2) to TRBJ2-5, with 8 nucleotides matching TRBD1. CDR1 is LGHDT, CDR2 YNNKEL, per germline (reference sequence). The CDR3 runs 14 residues. Trimming took 4 bases from V and 3 from J; bases not matched to a gene: 4.

The chain recombines TRBV3-1 (or the pseudogene TRBV3-2) with TRBJ2-7; unclear D gene. Deletions cut 0 bases from V and 0 bases from J, with 9 bases between. Germline V lookup: CDR1 LGHDT, CDR2 YNNKEL (reference sequence). The CDR3 is 15 amino acids. The CDR3 loop reads CASSQDATGSYEQYF. CDR3 sequence (DNA): TGTGCCAGCAGCCAAGACGCGACTGGCTCCTACGAGCAGTACTTC.

This chain links TRBV6-1 with TRBJ1-3; D uncertain. The CDR3 totals 16 residues. From germline, CDR1 is MNHNS and CDR2 SASEGT. The V end was cut by 1 base, the J end by 4 bases, with 14 bases between. The CDR3 region is CASSEEFWEAGNTIYF. CDR3 nucleotide sequence: TGTGCCAGCAGTGAAGAATTTTGGGAGGCCGGAAACACCATATATTTT.

This clone was observed a handful of times. The chain couples TRBV5-6 to TRBJ1-4, with D unclear. Trimming took 2 bases from V and 0 from J, leaving 11 bases between them. The CDR3 spans 16 residues. CDR1 is SGHDT and CDR2 is YYEEEE in the germline V gene. CDR3 nucleotide sequence: TGTGCCAGCAGCTTAAAACAGTTTGCAACTAATGAAAAACTGTTTTTT. This gives the protein CASSLKQFATNEKLFF.

The V gene is TRBV7-2, the J gene TRBJ2-3, with TRBD1 matching 7 bases. V lost 8 bases and J lost 6; bases outside the gene matches: 8. This CDR3 region has 13 residues. Germline V gene data show CDR1 as SGHTA and CDR2 as FQGNSA. The CDR3 reads CASGLIQGDTQYF. The CDR3, as DNA: TGTGCCAGCGGTTTAATACAGGGGGATACGCAGTATTTT.

V usage is TRBV10-3 and J usage is TRBJ1-4; 8 bases agree with TRBD1. This CDR3 is 14 amino acids long. Germline V gene data show CDR1 as ENHRY and CDR2 as SYGVKD. Losses at the gene ends were 6 bases for V and 3 bases for J; bases not matched to a gene: 3. The CDR3 nucleotides are TGTGCCATCAGAAAACAGGGGGCTAATGAAAAACTGTTTTTT. Protein product: CAIRKQGANEKLFF.

This sequence joins TRBV7-2 and TRBJ2-7; tentative D call: TRBD1 (5 bases). Germline V gene sequence: CDR1 SGHTA, CDR2 FQGNSA. This CDR3 contains 13 residues. V dropped 0 bases and J dropped 4 bases, with 7 bases sitting between them. CDR3 loop: CASSLAGRYEQYF. In DNA form, the CDR3 reads TGTGCCAGCAGCTTAGCGGGGCGTTACGAGCAGTACTTC.

A single count supports this clone. This chain connects TRBV7-8 to TRBJ1-4; possibly TRBD1 for D (6 bases). V dropped 3 bases and J dropped 8 bases, with 13 bases sitting between them. CDR3 length equals 14 residues. Germline V gene sequence: CDR1 SGHVS, CDR2 FQNEAQ. The CDR3 sequence: CASSLGALGEKLFF. The CDR3 bases are TGTGCCAGCAGCTTGGGGGCTCTGGGGGAAAAACTGTTTTTT.

Only one count was recorded for this clone. The chain employs TRBV3-1 (or the pseudogene TRBV3-2) and TRBJ2-1; 10 nucleotides agree with TRBD1. With 4 bases clipped from V and 15 bases from J, the junction kept 9 bases outside the gene matches. The germline CDR1 and CDR2 sequences are LGHDT and YNNKEL (reference sequence). The CDR3 spans 13 residues. CDR3 residues: CASSPGTGAQRFF. CDR3 nucleotides: TGTGCCAGCAGCCCCGGGACAGGGGCTCAGAGGTTCTTC.

This chain links TRBV6-6 with TRBJ1-5, with D possibly TRBD1 on 6 matching bases. The CDR3 has 14 residues. Germline lookup yields CDR1 MNHNY and CDR2 SVGAGI (reference sequence). Trimming pared 2 bases from V and 5 bases from J, leaving 10 bases between. CDR3 protein: CASSYAQGDQPQHF. Written as DNA, the CDR3 is TGTGCCAGCAGTTACGCACAGGGAGATCAGCCCCAGCATTTT.